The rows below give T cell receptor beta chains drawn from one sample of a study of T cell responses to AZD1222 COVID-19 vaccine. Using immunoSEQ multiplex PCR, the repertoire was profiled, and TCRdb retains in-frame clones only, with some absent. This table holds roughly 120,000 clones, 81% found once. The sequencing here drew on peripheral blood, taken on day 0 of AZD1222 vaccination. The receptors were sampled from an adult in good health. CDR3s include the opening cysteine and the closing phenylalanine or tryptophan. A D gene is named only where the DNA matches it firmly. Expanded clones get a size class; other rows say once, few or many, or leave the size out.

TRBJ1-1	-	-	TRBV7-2	TGTGCCAGCAGCCCGCCGGGACGGAGCACTGAAGCTTTCTTT	CASSPPGRSTEAFF
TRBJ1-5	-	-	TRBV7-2	TGTGCCAGCAGTGGAGAGTATAGCAATCAGCCCCAGCATTTT	CASSGEYSNQPQHF
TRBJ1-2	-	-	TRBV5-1	TGCGCCAGCAGCTTGGGACAGACATATGGCTACACCTTC	CASSLGQTYGYTF
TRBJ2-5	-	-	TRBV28	TGTGCCAGCAGGAACAGGGCCACGCCTCGGGAGACCCAGTACTTC	CASRNRATPRETQYF
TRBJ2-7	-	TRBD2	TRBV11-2	TGTGCCAGCAGCCCGACAAAGGGACTACACGCCTACGAGCAGTACTTC	CASSPTKGLHAYEQYF
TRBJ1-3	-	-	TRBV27	TGTGCCAGCAGTTTTAGGTGGGGCGAAAACACCATATATTTT	CASSFRWGENTIYF
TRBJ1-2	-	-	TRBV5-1	TGCGCCAGCAGCCCGGGGGGGACATCTAACTATGGCTACACCTTC	CASSPGGTSNYGYTF
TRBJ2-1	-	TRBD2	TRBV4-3	TGCGCCAGCAGCCCCCTAGCGGGAGGATCTGATGAGCAGTTCTTC	CASSPLAGGSDEQFF
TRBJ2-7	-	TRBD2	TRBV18	TGTGCCAGCTCACCTAGCGTAGCGGGAGTGGGGTACGAGCAGTACTTC	CASSPSVAGVGYEQYF
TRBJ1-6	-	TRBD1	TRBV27	TGTGCCAGCAGTTTGGCCAGGGGGTTCGCGAGTTCACCCCTCCACTTT	CASSLARGFASSPLHF
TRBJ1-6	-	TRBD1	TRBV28	TGTGCCAGCAGTTTATGGGGACAGGGCTCCGGCTATAATTCACCCCTCCACTTT	CASSLWGQGSGYNSPLHF
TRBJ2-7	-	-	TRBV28	TGTGCCAGCAGAGAGCCCAGGGGAACCCACGAGCAGTACTTC	CASREPRGTHEQYF
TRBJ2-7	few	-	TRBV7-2	TGTGCCAGCAGCCGGGCCCTCTACGAGCAGTACTTC	CASSRALYEQYF
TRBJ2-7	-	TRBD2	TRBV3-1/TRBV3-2	TGTGCCAGCAGCCAGAATAGCGGGGGGGCTTACGAGCAGTACTTC	CASSQNSGGAYEQYF
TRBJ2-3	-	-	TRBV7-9	TGTGCCAGCAGCTTAGTTTTGGGAGCCACAGATACGCAGTATTTT	CASSLVLGATDTQYF
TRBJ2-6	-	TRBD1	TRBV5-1	TGCGCCAGCAGCCGGACAGGGGGGAGCTCTGGGGCCAACGTCCTGACTTTC	CASSRTGGSSGANVLTF
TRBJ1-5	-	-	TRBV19	TGTGCCAGTAGTAGCAGGGAATACCTCCGAAATCAGCCCCAGCATTTT	CASSSREYLRNQPQHF
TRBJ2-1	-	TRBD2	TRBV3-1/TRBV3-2	TGTGCCAGCAGCCCCCTCAGCGGGGGGGCCTATGAGCAGTTCTTC	CASSPLSGGAYEQFF
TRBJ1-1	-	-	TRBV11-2	TGTGCCAGCACCCCGAGTCGGACGGTAGAAGCTTTCTTT	CASTPSRTVEAFF
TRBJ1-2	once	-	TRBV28	TGTGCCAGCAGTTTTAACTACTATGGCTACACCTTC	CASSFNYYGYTF
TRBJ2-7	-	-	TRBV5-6	TGTGCCAGCAGCTGGAGCTCCTACGAGCAGTACTTC	CASSWSSYEQYF
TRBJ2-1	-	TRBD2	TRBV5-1	TGCGCCAGCAGCTTGGTGGGACTAGCGGGTAGCGGTTACAATGAGCAGTTCTTC	CASSLVGLAGSGYNEQFF
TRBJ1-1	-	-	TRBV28	TGTGCCAGCAGTTTAGGGGGAAGGTCCACTGAAGCTTTCTTT	CASSLGGRSTEAFF
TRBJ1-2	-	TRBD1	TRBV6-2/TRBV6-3	TGTGCCAGCGGCCAGATAGGGGGCGGCTTCTATGGCTACACCTTC	CASGQIGGGFYGYTF
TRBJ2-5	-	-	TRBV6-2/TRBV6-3	TGTGCCAGCAGACCTGCACAGGGCATACAAGAGACCCAGTACTTC	CASRPAQGIQETQYF
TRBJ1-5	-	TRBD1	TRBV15	TGTGCCACCAGCAGAGCTACAGGGGGGTCTAGTTACAATCAGCCCCAGCATTTT	CATSRATGGSSYNQPQHF
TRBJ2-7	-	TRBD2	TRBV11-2	TGTGCCAGCAGCACCCGGACTAGAAGGAGCCCCTACGAGCAGTACTTC	CASSTRTRRSPYEQYF
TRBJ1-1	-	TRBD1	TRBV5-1	TGCGCCAGCAGCCGGCAGGGGGAGTTGAACACTGAAGCTTTCTTT	CASSRQGELNTEAFF
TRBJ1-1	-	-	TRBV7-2	TGTGCCAGCAGCTTAGTAGCGGGTTACGTCGAAGCTTTCTTT	CASSLVAGYVEAFF
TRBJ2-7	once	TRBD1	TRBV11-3	TGTGCCAGCAGCTTAGGTTCAGGGGGAAGAGAGCAGTACTTC	CASSLGSGGREQYF
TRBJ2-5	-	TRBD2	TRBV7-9	TGTGCCAGCACGGAGCGGACTAGCGATCCCAAAGAGACCCAGTACTTC	CASTERTSDPKETQYF
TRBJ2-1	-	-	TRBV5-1	TGCGCCAGCACCTTGCGTTATTCCTACAATGAGCAGTTCTTC	CASTLRYSYNEQFF
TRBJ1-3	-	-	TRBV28	TGTGCCAGCATAAACTCTGGAAACACCATATATTTT	CASINSGNTIYF
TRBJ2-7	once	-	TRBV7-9	TGTGCCAGCAGCTTAGTAACAGGCCTCTCCTACGAGCAGTACTTC	CASSLVTGLSYEQYF
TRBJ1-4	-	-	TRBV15	TGTGCCACCAGCACCCGGACGGGAGATTGGGGAAAACTGTTTTTT	CATSTRTGDWGKLFF
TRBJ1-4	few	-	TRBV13	TGTGCCAGCAGCAGATCCCAAGCCATTTTTAATGAAAAACTGTTTTTT	CASSRSQAIFNEKLFF
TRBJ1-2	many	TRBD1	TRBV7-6	TGTGCCAGCAGCCATTATGCCCCCGGGACAGGGGGATGGGCGGGAGGCTACACCTTC	CASSHYAPGTGGWAGGYTF